A single sample is the source of the 23 T cell receptor beta chains below, sequenced in a study of shared T cell receptors in the human thymus. Produced via immunoSEQ multiplex PCR; TCRdb's table is partial and in-frame only. The repertoire holds hundreds of thousands of clones, with 87% as singletons. This sample was shared with a second study, whose subject was human thymus T cells.

Material: thymocytes. The receptors were gathered from a boy under two years old with a congenital heart defect.

The rearrangement links TRBV29-1 to TRBJ2-1, with 9 bases identical to TRBD2. The CDR3 extends over 13 amino acids. The V and J ends lost 4 bases and 8 bases, in that order; junction bases with no gene match: 6. The V gene's germline CDR1 is SQVTM and CDR2 ANQGSEA. CDR3 in DNA: TGCAGCGTTGTTGCGGGAGGGATAGATGAGCAGTTCTTC. Translated, it gives CSVVAGGIDEQFF.

The rearrangement links TRBV2 to TRBJ1-1; D may be TRBD1 (5 bases). The CDR3 contains 13 residues. The germline gives CDR1 SNHLY, CDR2 FYNNEI. Trimming left V 4 bases short and J 1 base short, with 7 bases between. This chain's CDR3 is CASSVDTNTEAFF. CDR3 DNA sequence: TGTGCCAGCAGTGTGGACACGAACACTGAAGCTTTCTTT.

The rearrangement links TRBV10-3 to TRBJ2-1, with TRBD2 matching 7 bases. J lost 6 bases, V lost 10 bases, and 3 bases had no gene match. The CDR3 totals 11 residues. CDR1 is ENHRY and CDR2 is SYGVKD in the germline V gene. CDR3 region: CATGGLNEQFF. In nucleotides, the CDR3 is TGTGCCACGGGGGGTCTCAATGAGCAGTTCTTC.

The chain uses TRBV13 and TRBJ2-3, with TRBD1 identical over 8 bases. V shed 5 bases, J shed 5 bases, and the junction held 3 bases outside the gene matches. The CDR3 extends over 13 amino acids. Germline assignment: CDR1 PRHDT and CDR2 FYEKMQ (reference sequence). The CDR3 nucleotides are TGTGCCAGCAGCGCACAGGGGGGAGATACGCAGTATTTT. Translated, it gives CASSAQGGDTQYF.

This CDR3 is CASRPRRNTIYF. For the CDR3, the DNA is TGTGCCAGCAGGCCCAGAAGAAACACCATATATTTT. The V and J genes are TRBV28 and TRBJ1-3; D unclear. This CDR3 is 12 amino acids long. Looked up from germline, CDR1 is MDHEN and CDR2 is SYDVKM. Trimming took off 6 bases at V and 5 bases at J, with 8 bases between the two ends.

This clone appeared once. Here the CDR3 reads CASSLKGPGQVKGYTF. CDR3 nucleotide sequence: TGTGCCAGCAGTTTGAAAGGGCCGGGACAGGTTAAAGGCTACACCTTC. This chain connects TRBV14 to TRBJ1-2; TRBD1 aligns across 8 bases. J gave up 8 bases and V 6 bases, and 17 bases lay outside the gene matches. The CDR3 length is 16 residues. Germline V CDR1 and CDR2: SGHDN, FVKESK.

CDR3 residues: CASSQDPPTGYAMNTEAFF. In nucleotides, the CDR3 is TGTGCCAGCAGCCAAGATCCCCCGACAGGGTATGCTATGAACACTGAAGCTTTCTTT. The chain links TRBV14 to TRBJ1-1; TRBD1 matches 7 bases. The J segment lost 0 bases and the V segment lost 0 bases, leaving 13 bases of the junction unmatched. The germline gives CDR1 SGHDN, CDR2 FVKESK. This CDR3 is built from 19 residues.

The chain links TRBV25-1 to TRBJ2-6, with TRBD2 identical over 7 bases. After removal of 7 bases from V and 4 bases from J, the junction contained 10 bases not matched to a gene. The CDR3 has 16 residues. CDR1 is MGHDK and CDR2 is SYGVNS in the germline V gene. CDR3 sequence reads: CASTTMGGAGANVLTF. DNA of the CDR3: TGTGCCAGCACCACAATGGGAGGGGCAGGGGCCAACGTCCTGACTTTC.

The chain combines TRBV29-1 with TRBJ2-1; maybe TRBD2 (7 bases). CDR1 and CDR2 from the germline V gene are SQVTM and ANQGSEA. Trimming stripped 1 base from V and 9 bases from J, with 19 bases between. The CDR3 is 15 amino acids. The CDR3 reads CSVEGWGGESVEQFF. In DNA form, the CDR3 reads TGCAGCGTTGAAGGGTGGGGGGGCGAATCGGTTGAGCAGTTCTTC.

The chain joins TRBV27 to TRBJ2-7, with 9 bases matching TRBD2. After removal of 3 bases from V and 2 bases from J, the junction contained 5 bases not matched to a gene. Germline V gene data show CDR1 as MNHEY and CDR2 as SMNVEV (reference sequence). This CDR3 is built from 15 residues. CDR3: CASSFKAGGPYEQYF. The CDR3 DNA is TGTGCCAGCAGTTTTAAAGCGGGAGGTCCCTACGAGCAGTACTTC.

The CDR3 nucleotides read TGTGCCAGCAGTGAAGAGGCGGGGGGGAATTGGGGTGAGCAGTTCTTC. Its protein product is CASSEEAGGNWGEQFF. The chain couples TRBV25-1 to TRBJ2-1, with 9 positions matching TRBD2. The V and J ends lost 2 bases and 9 bases, in that order; junction bases with no gene match: 11. Germline V gene lookup returns CDR1 MGHDK and CDR2 SYGVNS. CDR3 length: 16 amino acids.

CDR3 nucleotide sequence: TGTGCCAGCAGTCCAGGCCCCCTTGCGGGGCAAGAGACCCAGTACTTC. This codes for CASSPGPLAGQETQYF. The chain employs TRBV28 and TRBJ2-5, with D maybe TRBD2 (6 bases). Trimming removed 5 bases at V and 2 bases at J, with 18 bases between. The CDR3 covers 16 residues. Per the germline V gene, CDR1 is MDHEN and CDR2 is SYDVKM.

The V and J genes are TRBV7-2 and TRBJ2-1; 7 bases fit TRBD1. Germline CDR1 reads SGHTA; CDR2 reads FQGNSA. The CDR3 totals 15 residues. V shed 3 bases, J shed 6 bases, and the junction held 8 bases outside the gene matches. DNA for the CDR3: TGTGCCAGCAGCTTCTACCAACAGGGGCGCAATGAGCAGTTCTTC. It translates to CASSFYQQGRNEQFF. Full variable domain (missing parts from reference TRBV7-2 and TRBJ2-1): GAGVSQSPSNKVTEKGKDVELRCDPISGHTALYWYRQSLGQGLEFLIYFQGNSAPDKSGLPSDRFSAERTGGSVSTLTIQRTQQEDSAVYLCASSFYQQGRNEQFFGPGTRLTVL.

This chain connects TRBV13 to TRBJ2-5; 7 positions match TRBD1. Germline loops: CDR1 PRHDT, CDR2 FYEKMQ (reference sequence). Germline trimming cut 2 bases from V and 2 bases from J; bases unmatched to any gene: 8. The CDR3 runs 16 residues. The CDR3 bases are TGTGCCAGCAGCTTAAAGGACAGGAGAACACAAGAGACCCAGTACTTC. Amino acid sequence: CASSLKDRRTQETQYF.

The gene calls are TRBV27 and TRBJ2-2; weak D call: TRBD2 (6 bases). This CDR3 region has 15 residues. Germline loops: CDR1 MNHEY, CDR2 SMNVEV (reference sequence). Trimming left V 3 bases short and J 0 bases short, with 8 bases between. In DNA form, the CDR3 reads TGTGCCAGCAGTTTTGGCGGGACGAACACCGGGGAGCTGTTTTTT. Translated, it gives CASSFGGTNTGELFF.

To note about this clone: One end of the junction is discordant with germline, which a read error may explain. The same CDR3 is also encoded by other DNA sequences in this sample. The chain links TRBV30 to TRBJ1-6; a weak D match, TRBD1 (5 bases). The CDR3 consists of 11 residues. Germline-derived CDR1 and CDR2 are GTSNPN and SVGIG (reference sequence). The CDR3 protein is CAWSRDSPLHF. CDR3 DNA: TGTGCCTGGAGCAGGGATTCCCCCCTCCACTTT.

This clone was counted only a few times. The genes are TRBV6-5 and TRBJ2-1; TRBD1 might be the D (5 bases). Germline V gives CDR1 MNHEY, CDR2 SVGAGI. Trimming removed 7 bases from V and 6 bases from J, with 13 bases in between. This CDR3 spans 13 amino acids. The CDR3 is CASKVQGINEQFF. CDR3 DNA sequence: TGTGCCAGCAAAGTGCAGGGCATCAATGAGCAGTTCTTC.

The chain carries TRBV28 and TRBJ2-7; TRBD1 might be the D (10 bases). Germline CDR1 reads MDHEN; CDR2 reads SYDVKM. V lost 4 bases and J 2 bases, leaving 36 bases between the germline ends. There are 22 residues in the CDR3. The CDR3 region is CASSSVRGQGEISGRYPYEQYF. The CDR3 nucleotides are TGTGCCAGCAGTTCAGTCCGTGGACAGGGGGAAATTAGCGGGAGATATCCCTACGAGCAGTACTTC.

The count of this clone is one. The chain joins TRBV6-1 to TRBJ2-7, with 9 bases matching TRBD1. The CDR3 consists of 15 residues. V lost 4 bases, J lost 5 bases, and 9 bases stayed unmatched. Germline CDR1 reads MNHNS; CDR2 reads SASEGT. The CDR3 loop reads CASSGQGVIFNEQYF. CDR3 sequence (DNA): TGTGCCAGCAGTGGACAGGGGGTCATTTTTAACGAGCAGTACTTC.

This chain joins TRBV2 and TRBJ1-1, with 8 bases matching TRBD1. The CDR3 spans 17 residues. Germline assignment: CDR1 SNHLY and CDR2 FYNNEI. Unmatched junction bases numbered 14, after V lost 5 bases and J lost 3 bases. CDR3 loop: CASSYRRFRGRDTEAFF. As DNA, the CDR3 is TGTGCCAGCAGTTATAGGCGGTTCAGGGGGCGCGACACTGAAGCTTTCTTT. Full variable domain (remainder filled in from reference TRBV2 and TRBJ1-1): EPEVTQTPSHQVTQMGQEVILRCVPISNHLYFYWYRQILGQKVEFLVSFYNNEISEKSEIFDDQFSVERPDGSNFTLKIRSTKLEDSAMYFCASSYRRFRGRDTEAFFGQGTRLTVV.

The chain joins TRBV12-5 to TRBJ2-2, with D maybe TRBD2 (6 bases). Trimming shortened V by 3 bases and J by 1 base, and 9 bases separated the two germline ends. In germline, CDR1 is LGHNT, CDR2 FRNRAP. This CDR3 is built from 15 residues. The CDR3 sequence is CASGFEAGNTGELFF. DNA of the CDR3: TGTGCTAGTGGTTTTGAAGCGGGGAACACCGGGGAGCTGTTTTTT.

CDR3 DNA sequence: TGTGCCAGCAGCTGGGAGCCCCCGAGCTCCTACGAGCAGTACTTC. It is translated as CASSWEPPSSYEQYF. The chain employs TRBV5-5 and TRBJ2-7; D is possibly TRBD2 (5 bases). Trimming left V 3 bases short and J 0 bases short, with 13 bases between. The CDR3 is 15 residues long. Germline values: CDR1 SGHKS, CDR2 YYEKEE (reference sequence). The variable domain in full, completed from reference TRBV5-5 and TRBJ2-7, reads DAGVTQSPTHLIKTRGQQVTLRCSPISGHKSVSWYQQVLGQGPQFIFQYYEKEERGRGNFPDRFSARQFPNYSSELNVNALLLGDSALYLCASSWEPPSSYEQYFGPGTRLTVT.

V usage is TRBV7-8 and J usage is TRBJ2-1; weak D call: TRBD2 (6 bases). V gave up 1 base and J gave up 6 bases, with 16 bases separating them. This CDR3 is built from 16 residues. Germline V gene lookup returns CDR1 SGHVS and CDR2 FQNEAQ. The CDR3 coding sequence is TGTGCCAGCAGCTTAGGGTCGGGGGAGTGGTCCAATGAGCAGTTCTTC. The encoded protein is CASSLGSGEWSNEQFF.